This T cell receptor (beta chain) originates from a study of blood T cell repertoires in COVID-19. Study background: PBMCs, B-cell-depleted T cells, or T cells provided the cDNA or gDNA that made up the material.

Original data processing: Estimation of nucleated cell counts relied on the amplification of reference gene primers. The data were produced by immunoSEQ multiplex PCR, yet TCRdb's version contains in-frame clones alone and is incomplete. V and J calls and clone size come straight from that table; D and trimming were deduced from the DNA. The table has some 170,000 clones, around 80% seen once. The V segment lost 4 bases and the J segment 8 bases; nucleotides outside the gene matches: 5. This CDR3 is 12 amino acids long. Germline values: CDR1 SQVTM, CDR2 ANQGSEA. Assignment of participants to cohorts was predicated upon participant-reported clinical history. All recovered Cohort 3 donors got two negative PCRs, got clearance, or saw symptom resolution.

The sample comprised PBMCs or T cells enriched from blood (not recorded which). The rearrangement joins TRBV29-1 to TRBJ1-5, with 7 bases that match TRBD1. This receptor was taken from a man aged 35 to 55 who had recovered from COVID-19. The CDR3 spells CSVGTGPEPQHF. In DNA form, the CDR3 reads TGCAGCGTTGGGACAGGCCCTGAGCCCCAGCATTTT.